The source of this T cell receptor beta chain is a study of blood T cells in healthy people across ages. This clonotype was found a few times. What it recognizes is unknown. Per-sample yields of isolated PBMCs were at least 6.5 million. Trimming pared 4 bases from V and 1 base from J, leaving 12 bases between. This CDR3 has 15 amino acids. CDR1 is SGHTA, CDR2 FQGTGA, per germline. A J-beta primer mix and a sample-barcoded 5' primer were used in a second PCR of roughly 6 to 11 cycles. TCRdb reprocessed the 5' RACE reads with MiXCR, giving one entry per CDR3 protein. The sample lists around 1.1 million distinct CDR3 sequences, 35% to 45% seen once, with about 12% in the top ten. Study-wide results and caveats: In older individuals, TCR beta diversity per million T cells was lower, falling roughly linearly with age.

This sequence joins TRBV7-3 and TRBJ2-3; D perhaps matches TRBD1 (6 bases). The TCR sequence derives from a man in his late teens or twenties in good health. The material sequenced was blood. CDR3 nucleotide sequence: TGTGCCAGCAGCTCCCCAGGGGAAGGCACAGATACGCAGTATTTT. As protein: CASSSPGEGTDTQYF.